This T cell receptor beta chain was observed in a study of CD8 T cells in Susac syndrome. Both CD4+ and CD8+ T cells were negatively isolated, and TEMRA cells underwent FACS enrichment. When the RNA was reverse transcribed, random hexamers were used with an input of roughly 0.5 to 1 ug. TCRdb recomputed calls from the immunoSEQ multiplex PCR reads with MiXCR, one row per CDR3 protein. The sample carries some 150,000 distinct CDR3 sequences, about 94% recorded once. The V gene's germline CDR1 is SEHNR and CDR2 FQNEAQ (reference sequence). The V gene lost 9 bases and the J gene lost 5 bases, with 4 bases spanning the gap. The CDR3 sequence is 10 residues long.

This receptor was taken from a human donor with multiple sclerosis. Sequencing was performed on CD8+ T cells from PBMCs. The chain has TRBV7-9 and TRBJ2-2; D is uncertain. CDR3: CARSTGELFF. In nucleotides, the CDR3 is TGTGCCAGGAGTACCGGGGAGCTGTTTTTT.